The clone carrying this TCR beta chain was recorded many times. The data were obtained in a study of blood T cells in healthy people across ages. The authors drew around 11 milliliters of peripheral blood from each donor. Trimming left V 0 bases short and J 1 base short, with 13 bases between. Germline CDR1 reads SGHRS; CDR2 reads YFSETQ. CDR3 length: 16 amino acids. A J-beta primer mix and a sample-barcoded 5' primer were used in a second PCR of roughly 6 to 11 cycles. MiXCR, run by TCRdb on the 5' RACE reads, gives a single entry per CDR3 protein. The sample lists over 550,000 distinct CDR3 sequences; under 30% were seen once.

The sample consisted of blood. The genes are TRBV5-1 and TRBJ2-5, with D unresolved. The TCR was taken from a woman aged 80 or over in good health. CDR3 sequence reads: CASSLELGISQETQYF. CDR3 coding DNA: TGCGCCAGCAGCTTGGAATTGGGGATCTCCCAAGAGACCCAGTACTTC.